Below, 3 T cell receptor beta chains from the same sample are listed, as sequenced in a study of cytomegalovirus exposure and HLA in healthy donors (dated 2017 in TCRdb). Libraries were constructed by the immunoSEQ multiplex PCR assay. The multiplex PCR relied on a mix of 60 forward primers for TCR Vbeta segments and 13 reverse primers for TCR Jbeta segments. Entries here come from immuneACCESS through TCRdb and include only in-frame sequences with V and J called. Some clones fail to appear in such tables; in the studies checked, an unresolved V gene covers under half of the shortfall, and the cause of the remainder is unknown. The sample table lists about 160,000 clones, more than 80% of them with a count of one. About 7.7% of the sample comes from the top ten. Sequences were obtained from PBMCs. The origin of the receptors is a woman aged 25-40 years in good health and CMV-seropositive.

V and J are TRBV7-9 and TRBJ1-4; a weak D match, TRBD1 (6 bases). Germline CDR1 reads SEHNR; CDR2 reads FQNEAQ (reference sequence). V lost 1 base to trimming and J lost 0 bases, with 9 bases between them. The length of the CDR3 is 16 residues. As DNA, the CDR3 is TGTGCCAGCAGCTTAGGGACAGCAACAACTAATGAAAAACTGTTTTTT. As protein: CASSLGTATTNEKLFF. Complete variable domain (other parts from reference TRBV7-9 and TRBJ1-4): DTGVSQNPRHKITKRGQNVTFRCDPISEHNRLYWYRQTLGQGPEFLTYFQNEAQLEKSRLLSDRFSAERPKGSFSTLEIQRTEQGDSAMYLCASSLGTATTNEKLFFGSGTQLSVL.

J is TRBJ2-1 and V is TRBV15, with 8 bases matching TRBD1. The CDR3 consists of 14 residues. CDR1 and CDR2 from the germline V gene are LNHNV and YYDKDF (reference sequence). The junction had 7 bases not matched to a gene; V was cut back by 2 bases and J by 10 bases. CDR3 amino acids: CATSRLQGAPEQFF. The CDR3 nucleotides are TGTGCCACCAGCAGACTGCAGGGGGCGCCCGAGCAGTTCTTC.

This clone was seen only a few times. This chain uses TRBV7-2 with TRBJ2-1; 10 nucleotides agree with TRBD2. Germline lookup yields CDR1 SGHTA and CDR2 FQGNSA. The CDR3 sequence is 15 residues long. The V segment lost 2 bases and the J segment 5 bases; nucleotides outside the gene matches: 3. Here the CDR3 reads CASSLIAGGNNEQFF. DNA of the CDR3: TGTGCCAGCAGCTTAATAGCGGGGGGTAACAATGAGCAGTTCTTC.